These 14 T cell receptor beta chains share one sample of origin, sequenced in a study of OX40 agonist ivuxolimab in advanced cancers. Produced via immunoSEQ multiplex PCR; TCRdb's table is partial and in-frame only. The data hold 50,000 to 70,000 clones, with under 95% observed a single time. Sequencing was performed on CD4+ or CD8+ T cells sorted from blood, taken in a trial of the OX40 agonist ivuxolimab. The receptor source for this set is an adult with an advanced solid tumor such as melanoma, head and neck, liver or kidney cancer.

This chain connects TRBV7-6 to TRBJ2-5, with 7 bases lining up with TRBD1. Germline loops: CDR1 SGHVS, CDR2 FNYEAQ. The CDR3 covers 12 residues. V lost 4 bases, J lost 11 bases, and 7 bases stayed unmatched. The CDR3 loop is CASSSPGGRQYF. The CDR3 region has the DNA TGTGCCAGCAGCTCCCCAGGGGGAAGGCAGTACTTC.

This rearrangement joins TRBV6-5 to TRBJ1-1; D gene unclear. The germline CDR1 and CDR2 sequences are MNHEY and SVGAGI. The CDR3 loop spans 13 amino acids. Trimming took 6 bases from V and 1 from J, leaving 9 bases between them. CDR3 loop: CASSRETNTEAFF. As DNA, the CDR3 is TGTGCCAGCAGCCGGGAGACGAACACTGAAGCTTTCTTT.

The chain has TRBV27 and TRBJ1-2; D is possibly TRBD1 (6 bases). The CDR3 covers 15 residues. The germline CDR1 and CDR2 sequences are MNHEY and SMNVEV (reference sequence). Trimming took 7 bases from V and 4 from J, leaving 19 bases between them. Here the CDR3 DNA reads TGTGCCAGCAACGAGGGCCGGGGGCGAAGCTATGGCTACACCTTC. Its translation: CASNEGRGRSYGYTF.

V usage is TRBV19 and J usage is TRBJ1-3, with D unresolved. CDR1 and CDR2 from the germline V gene are LNHDA and SQIVND (reference sequence). The CDR3 consists of 14 residues. With 5 bases removed from V and 0 bases from J, the gap between germline ends came to 8 bases. CDR3 sequence reads: CASSSGYSGNTIYF. CDR3 sequence (DNA): TGTGCCAGTAGTTCGGGATACTCTGGAAACACCATATATTTT.

The gene calls are TRBV7-6 and TRBJ2-2; D unclear. The CDR3 totals 15 residues. CDR1 SGHVS and CDR2 FNYEAQ come from the germline V gene. The V end lost 3 bases, the J end lost 0 bases, and 8 bases lay between the germline ends. This chain's CDR3 is CASSLSRSNTGELFF. The DNA of the CDR3 is TGTGCCAGCAGCTTGTCCCGGTCGAACACCGGGGAGCTGTTTTTT. Combining the CDR3 with reference TRBV7-6 and TRBJ2-2 gives the whole variable domain GAGVSQSPRYKVTKRGQDVALRCDPISGHVSLYWYRQALGQGPEFLTYFNYEAQQDKSGLPNDRFSAERPEGSISTLTIQRTEQRDSAMYRCASSLSRSNTGELFFGEGSRLTVL.

The V and J genes are TRBV16 and TRBJ1-1; D gene uncertain. Germline CDR1 reads KGHSY; CDR2 reads FQNENV. This CDR3 comprises 13 residues. Trimming cost V 6 bases and J 5 bases, with 13 bases left between them. Here the CDR3 DNA reads TGTGCCAGCAGACTCACCCCAAATACTGAAGCTTTCTTT. Its translation: CASRLTPNTEAFF.

This clone has only one observation. J is TRBJ2-2 and V is TRBV10-3; D not resolved. The CDR3 is made up of 16 amino acids. Trimming removed 2 bases at V and 1 base at J, with 11 bases between. In germline, CDR1 is ENHRY, CDR2 SYGVKD. The CDR3 DNA reads TGTGCCATCAGTGAGCTGGGCACCGGGAACACCGGGGAGCTGTTTTTT. Its translation is CAISELGTGNTGELFF.

V usage is TRBV7-6 and J usage is TRBJ2-1; 15 positions agree with TRBD2. Trimming removed 4 bases from V and 0 bases from J; junction bases left unmatched: 7. CDR3 length: 19 residues. Germline values: CDR1 SGHVS, CDR2 FNYEAQ. The CDR3: CASSWGLAGGPSSYNEQFF. The CDR3 DNA reads as TGTGCCAGCAGCTGGGGACTAGCGGGAGGCCCAAGCTCCTACAATGAGCAGTTCTTC.

V usage is TRBV7-2 and J usage is TRBJ1-4; 7 nucleotides line up with TRBD1. Trimming at V came to 5 bases and at J to 8 bases, leaving 14 bases not matched to a gene. Germline CDR1 and CDR2: SGHTA and FQGNSA. The CDR3 runs 16 residues. The CDR3 DNA reads as TGTGCCAGCAGCGGAAACAGGGGTCCGATTGGGGAAAAACTGTTTTTT. It codes for CASSGNRGPIGEKLFF. The complete variable domain, with remaining parts taken from reference TRBV7-2 and TRBJ1-4, reads GAGVSQSPSNKVTEKGKDVELRCDPISGHTALYWYRQSLGQGLEFLIYFQGNSAPDKSGLPSDRFSAERTGGSVSTLTIQRTQQEDSAVYLCASSGNRGPIGEKLFFGSGTQLSVL.

The J gene is TRBJ1-1, the V gene TRBV5-1, with D perhaps matching TRBD1 (5 bases). CDR1 and CDR2 (germline): SGHRS, YFSETQ. Trimming shortened V by 3 bases and J by 0 bases, and 15 bases separated the two germline ends. The CDR3 covers 16 residues. Here the CDR3 reads CASSSTPQGVNTEAFF. CDR3 bases: TGCGCCAGCAGCTCGACCCCCCAGGGCGTGAACACTGAAGCTTTCTTT.

V is TRBV19 and J is TRBJ2-5, with D possibly being TRBD2 (5 bases). The length of the CDR3 is 15 residues. Germline CDR1 is LNHDA and CDR2 is SQIVND (reference sequence). The germline V and J ends were trimmed by 1 base and 4 bases, with 13 bases remaining between them. The CDR3 here is CASSIGVREGETQYF. In nucleotides, the CDR3 is TGTGCCAGTAGTATAGGCGTCCGGGAAGGAGAGACCCAGTACTTC.

The chain joins TRBV6-5 to TRBJ1-2, with D perhaps matching TRBD1 (5 bases). The length of the CDR3 is 15 residues. Germline V CDR1 and CDR2: MNHEY, SVGAGI. With 7 bases removed from V and 1 base from J, the gap between germline ends came to 16 bases. The CDR3 DNA reads as TGTGCCAGCACCCGAGACAGTTTCCTTAACTATGGCTACACCTTC. This translates into CASTRDSFLNYGYTF.

The V gene is TRBV7-2, the J gene TRBJ2-7, with 7 bases aligning to TRBD1. The germline gives CDR1 SGHTA, CDR2 FQGNSA. The CDR3 covers 13 residues. Unmatched junction bases numbered 8, after V lost 6 bases and J lost 6 bases. Here the CDR3 DNA reads TGTGCCAGCAGTTGGGACAGTGGGCGCGAGCAGTACTTC. This translates into CASSWDSGREQYF.

The chain has TRBV19 and TRBJ2-1, with D perhaps matching TRBD2 (5 bases). The CDR3 sequence is 17 residues long. V lost 5 bases and J lost 5, with 22 bases in between. CDR1 and CDR2 (germline): LNHDA, SQIVND (reference sequence). The CDR3 is CASSLGARADKNNEQFF. CDR3 in DNA: TGTGCCAGTAGTCTCGGCGCGCGGGCAGATAAAAACAATGAGCAGTTCTTC.